The clone carrying this TCR beta chain occurred a few times. The CDR3 is made up of 13 amino acids. Germline V gives CDR1 LGHDT, CDR2 YNNKEL (reference sequence). V was trimmed by 1 base and J by 1 base, leaving 5 bases between them. Study processing details: Reference gene primer amplification in the assay estimated nucleated cell counts. Libraries were prepared by immunoSEQ multiplex PCR; TCRdb keeps only in-frame clonotypes and omits some of them. The D gene and trimming were derived from the DNA, and the V and J assignments and clone size from that table. This table has tens of thousands of clones, roughly 85% appearing once. This entry comes from a study of blood T cell repertoires in COVID-19. For the study at large: Collection of acute and convalescent COVID-19 samples took place in the United States, Italy and Spain. The analysed material was cDNA or gDNA that came from T cells, B-cell-depleted T cells, or PBMCs.

Sequenced input: peripheral blood. The TCR was taken from a man aged 45-65 years with active or convalescent COVID-19. V usage is TRBV3-1 (or the pseudogene TRBV3-2) and J usage is TRBJ2-7; D unresolved. The CDR3 DNA follows: TGTGCCAGCAGCCAAGTCGGGTCCTACGAGCAGTACTTC. This codes for CASSQVGSYEQYF.